What follows describes a single T cell receptor beta chain. The record originates from a study of blood T cell repertoires in COVID-19. Germline CDR1 SGHTA, CDR2 FQGNSA. Trimming cost V 6 bases and J 8 bases; bases outside gene matches: 13. The CDR3 has 15 residues. Original processing methods: Amplification from reference gene primers served as the basis for estimated nucleated cell counts. Some clones are missing from TCRdb's copy, which holds only in-frame ones; the method was immunoSEQ multiplex PCR. The V and J calls and clone size were taken over from that table, and D and trimming were inferred from the DNA. This table has about 240,000 clones, 80% to 90% appearing once.

This TCR derives from a woman in her 30s who had recovered from COVID-19. Sequenced: PBMCs or T cells enriched from blood (not recorded which). The J gene is TRBJ1-2, the V gene TRBV7-2; TRBD1 aligns across 9 bases. The DNA for the CDR3 is TGTGCCAGCAGTTCCCGCCCGGGACAGGGCGGAGGCTACACCTTC. Translated: CASSSRPGQGGGYTF.